This TCR beta chain derives from a study of shared clonotypes between healthy human individuals. Whole-study findings and limits: An expected dependence of interdonor clonotype sharing on sequencing depth was noted. Estimated richness values were generally larger in naive subsets than in memory subsets.

This clone was detected once. Its antigen is unknown. Germline V CDR1 and CDR2: LGHNA, YSLEER. The V end was cut by 3 bases, the J end by 1 base, with 7 bases between. The CDR3 runs to 13 residues. Donors included only healthy HIV-negative adults lacking recent acute infections or vaccinations. Produced via immunoSEQ multiplex PCR; TCRdb's table is partial and in-frame only. Among a few million clones, approximately 96% were seen once, and the ten largest hold roughly 0.13%. This sequence joins TRBV4-3 and TRBJ2-7; D gene ambiguous. The TCR originated in a man younger than 30 in good health. The sequenced material came from naive CD4+ T cells sorted from blood. Subset in this sample: CD45RA+ positively selected. CDR3 DNA: TGCGCCAGCAGCCAGCGGATTTCCTACGAGCAGTACTTC. Its translation is CASSQRISYEQYF.